What follows describes a single TCR beta chain. Its cognate antigen is unknown. This sample is part of a study of shared clonotypes between healthy human individuals. Study-wide context: A donor's plate count was three for CD4 naive and three for CD4 memory; CD8 naive had two and CD8 memory one.

CD45RO-negative, CCR7-selected cells formed the naive CD8 fraction, which excluded terminally differentiated effector memory CD45RA+ cells. The study's findings and limits: In contrast to clonotypes shared by all four donors, non-shared clonotypes had lower generation probabilities. Rarefaction gave evidence that sorted-subset sequencing remained incomplete despite large depth.

Profiling relied on immunoSEQ multiplex PCR, and the TCRdb table lists in-frame clones only, not all of them. Seen here are about 590,000 clones, about 95% observed once, and the top ten hold roughly 0.1%. The CDR3 is 14 residues long. Germline V gene data show CDR1 as PRHDT and CDR2 as FYEKMQ (reference sequence). Trimming cost V 1 base and J 7 bases, with 10 bases left between them. The sequence derives from a woman in her twenties or thirties in good health. The chain carries TRBV13 and TRBJ2-2; D is uncertain. Source material: naive CD8+ T cells sorted from blood. CDR3 nucleotides: TGTGCCAGCAGCTTAGCCCGGGCTAGCGGGGAGCTGTTTTTT. Translation: CASSLARASGELFF.